Below are 10 T cell receptor beta chains sequenced from a single sample in a study of shared clonotypes between healthy human individuals. Measured with immunoSEQ multiplex PCR; TCRdb has only the in-frame clones, and not every one. Here the sample spans some 2.3 million clones, 85% to 95% being singletons. Sequencing used naive CD4+ T cells from PBMCs. The subset here: CD45RA+ positively selected. Receptor source: a man between 18 and 29 years old in good health. Some clones in this sample may be carry-over from other donors' samples.

V and J are TRBV5-1 and TRBJ2-1, with 7 bases fitting TRBD1. The J segment lost 0 bases and the V segment lost 3 bases, leaving 6 bases of the junction unmatched. The CDR3 extends over 16 amino acids. Germline loops: CDR1 SGHRS, CDR2 YFSETQ. As DNA, the CDR3 is TGCGCCAGCAGCTCACAGGGGTCTTTCTCCTACAATGAGCAGTTCTTC. Translation gives CASSSQGSFSYNEQFF.

V and J are TRBV28 and TRBJ1-2; D is perhaps TRBD1 (5 bases). Germline-derived CDR1 and CDR2 are MDHEN and SYDVKM. The CDR3 consists of 13 residues. Trimming took off 8 bases at V and 7 bases at J, with 17 bases between the two ends. In DNA form, the CDR3 reads TGTGCCAGCCGTTCGGGGCAGCGTAGTGGCTACACCTTC. Amino acid sequence: CASRSGQRSGYTF.

The chain joins TRBV29-1 to TRBJ1-1; 7 nucleotides line up with TRBD1. Germline V gives CDR1 SQVTM, CDR2 ANQGSEA. The junction had 5 bases not matched to a gene; V was cut back by 7 bases and J by 0 bases. The CDR3 extends over 13 amino acids. CDR3 sequence: CSADDRVNTEAFF. CDR3 DNA: TGCAGCGCCGACGACAGGGTGAACACTGAAGCTTTCTTT.

In nucleotides, the CDR3 is TGCGCCAGCAGCCAAGGTTCTGGACTAGCGGAAGAGACCCAGTACTTC. Encoded protein: CASSQGSGLAEETQYF. The chain recombines TRBV4-1 with TRBJ2-5; 10 bases agree with TRBD2. V shed 1 base, J shed 3 bases, and the junction held 5 bases outside the gene matches. CDR3 size: 16 residues. The germline gives CDR1 MGHRA, CDR2 YSYEKL.

The chain links TRBV5-1 to TRBJ1-1, with D perhaps matching TRBD1 (6 bases). CDR3 size: 16 residues. The germline V and J ends were trimmed by 4 bases and 2 bases, with 18 bases remaining between them. Looked up from germline, CDR1 is SGHRS and CDR2 is YFSETQ. CDR3 loop: CASSALPGQTNTEAFF. The CDR3 DNA follows: TGCGCCAGCAGCGCCCTACCGGGACAAACTAACACTGAAGCTTTCTTT.

The V gene is TRBV5-1, the J gene TRBJ1-6; TRBD1 matches at 11 bases. Germline V gene lookup returns CDR1 SGHRS and CDR2 YFSETQ. The junction had 6 bases not matched to a gene; V was cut back by 0 bases and J by 1 base. This CDR3 region has 19 residues. The CDR3 DNA reads as TGCGCCAGCAGCTTGGGGACAGGGGGCGCGGGATCCTATAATTCACCCCTCCACTTT. It encodes CASSLGTGGAGSYNSPLHF.

The J gene is TRBJ2-1, the V gene TRBV18, with D perhaps matching TRBD1 or TRBD2 (5 bases each). The CDR3 covers 14 residues. Germline-derived CDR1 and CDR2 are KGHSH and LQKENI. V was clipped by 5 bases and J by 6 bases, with 14 bases between them. The CDR3 protein is CASSSDTGPNEQFF. The CDR3 DNA reads as TGTGCCAGCTCATCGGACACGGGACCCAATGAGCAGTTCTTC.

The chain recombines TRBV7-9 with TRBJ2-7; 8 bases align to TRBD1. This CDR3 is 14 amino acids long. Trimming took 3 bases from V and 1 from J; bases not matched to a gene: 2. Germline V gene data show CDR1 as SEHNR and CDR2 as FQNEAQ (reference sequence). In DNA form, the CDR3 reads TGTGCCAGCAGCTTGACAGGGGAGTCCTACGAGCAGTACTTC. Its translation is CASSLTGESYEQYF.

This clone was recorded once. The rearrangement uses TRBV2 and TRBJ2-7, with 10 bases identical to TRBD2. The CDR3 contains 17 residues. The trim removed 4 bases at V and 4 bases at J, leaving 13 bases unmatched. Germline V gene data show CDR1 as SNHLY and CDR2 as FYNNEI. The CDR3 bases are TGTGCCAGCAGTGTTACTAGCGGGGCCTCCGGGGGATACGAGCAGTACTTC. Translated, it gives CASSVTSGASGGYEQYF.

V usage is TRBV28 and J usage is TRBJ2-7; 9 positions agree with TRBD1. The CDR3 consists of 16 residues. CDR1 is MDHEN, CDR2 SYDVKM, per germline. The J segment lost 5 bases and the V segment lost 2 bases, leaving 10 bases of the junction unmatched. CDR3 in DNA: TGTGCCAGCAGTTTACAACCCGGGACAGGGCGCCACGAGCAGTACTTC. Protein sequence: CASSLQPGTGRHEQYF.